The TCR beta chain described here comes from a study of CD8 T cells in ankylosing spondylitis. Study-wide findings and caveats: Relatively rare in peripheral blood, disease-linked clones were also CD8+.

This CDR3 is 17 amino acids long. Germline-derived CDR1 and CDR2 are DFQATT and SNEGSKA (reference sequence). Deletions cut 0 bases from V and 2 bases from J, with 16 bases between. Each CDR3 protein gets one entry after TCRdb re-called the 5' RACE reads with MiXCR. This table holds 200,000 to 300,000 distinct CDR3 sequences, approximately 24% found once. Concerning this clonotype itself: Antigen unknown.

The specimen sequenced was blood, either unsorted or a sorted T cell fraction (not recorded which). The receptor was derived from a male donor with ankylosing spondylitis or in good health (not recorded which). The chain combines TRBV20-1 with TRBJ2-2; possibly TRBD1 for D (5 bases). CDR3 nucleotide sequence: TGCAGTGCTAGAGATCCTCTGGACATAAGAAACACCGGGGAGCTGTTTTTT. Translated, it gives CSARDPLDIRNTGELFF.